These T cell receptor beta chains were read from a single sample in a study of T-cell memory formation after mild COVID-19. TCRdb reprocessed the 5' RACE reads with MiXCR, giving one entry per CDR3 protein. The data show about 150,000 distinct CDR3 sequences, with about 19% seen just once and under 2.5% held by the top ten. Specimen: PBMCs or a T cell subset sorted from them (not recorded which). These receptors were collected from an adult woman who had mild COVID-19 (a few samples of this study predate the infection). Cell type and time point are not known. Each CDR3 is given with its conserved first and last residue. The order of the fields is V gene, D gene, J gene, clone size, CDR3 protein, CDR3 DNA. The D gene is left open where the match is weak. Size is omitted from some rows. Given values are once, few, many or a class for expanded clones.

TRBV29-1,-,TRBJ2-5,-,CSEFELAKETQYF,TGCAGCGAGTTCGAACTAGCTAAAGAGACCCAGTACTTC
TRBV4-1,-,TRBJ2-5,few,CASSQDASGTQYF,TGCGCCAGCAGCCAAGACGCCTCGGGGACCCAGTACTTC
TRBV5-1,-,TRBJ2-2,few,CASSLGSVTGELFF,TGCGCCAGCAGCTTGGGGTCGGTCACCGGGGAGCTGTTTTTT
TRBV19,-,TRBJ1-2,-,CASSPPGTSLGYTF,TGTGCCAGTAGTCCACCTGGGACCAGCCTCGGCTACACCTTC
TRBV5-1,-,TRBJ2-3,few,CASSLTLTDTQYF,TGCGCCAGCAGCTTGACCCTCACAGATACGCAGTATTTT
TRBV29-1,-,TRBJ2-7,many,CSVEGRAYEQYF,TGCAGCGTTGAGGGACGGGCCTACGAGCAGTACTTC
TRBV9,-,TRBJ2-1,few,CASSVAANEQFF,TGTGCCAGCAGCGTAGCTGCCAATGAGCAGTTCTTC
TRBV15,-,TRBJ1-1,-,CATSRDSSQNTEAFF,TGTGCCACCAGCAGAGATTCGAGTCAGAACACTGAAGCTTTCTTT
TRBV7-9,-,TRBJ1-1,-,CASSSVVTEAFF,TGTGCCAGCAGCTCCGTTGTCACTGAAGCTTTCTTT
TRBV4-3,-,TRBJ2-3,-,CASSSGREPDTQYF,TGCGCCAGCAGCTCGGGACGGGAGCCAGATACGCAGTATTTT
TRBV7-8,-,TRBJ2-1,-,CASSLTGSYGQFF,TGTGCCAGCAGCTTAACCGGGAGTTATGGGCAGTTCTTC
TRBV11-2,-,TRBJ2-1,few,CASRPWGTSYNEQFF,TGTGCCAGCAGACCATGGGGGACCTCCTACAATGAGCAGTTCTTC
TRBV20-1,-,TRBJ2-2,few,CRASKPGELFF,TGCAGGGCTTCTAAGCCCGGGGAGCTGTTTTTT
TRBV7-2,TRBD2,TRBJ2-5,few,CASSLGLASGPQETQYF,TGTGCCAGCAGCCTAGGACTAGCCTCCGGCCCACAAGAGACCCAGTACTTC
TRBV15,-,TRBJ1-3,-,CATSRGKGNTIYF,TGTGCCACCAGCAGAGGGAAGGGAAACACCATATATTTT
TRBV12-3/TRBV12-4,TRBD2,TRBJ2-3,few,CASATQRGGADTQYF,TGTGCCAGCGCCACCCAGCGGGGGGGGGCAGATACGCAGTATTTT
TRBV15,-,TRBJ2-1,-,CATSRSGLPRGEQFF,TGTGCCACCAGCAGGTCGGGACTCCCCCGGGGAGAGCAGTTCTTC
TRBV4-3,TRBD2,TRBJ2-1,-,CASSRLSGPGEQFF,TGCGCCAGCAGCCGCCTTAGCGGGCCGGGGGAGCAGTTCTTC
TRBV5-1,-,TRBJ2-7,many,CASSLTAYEQYF,TGCGCCAGCAGCTTGACTGCCTACGAGCAGTACTTC
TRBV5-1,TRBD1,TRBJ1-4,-,CASSWRETGALFF,TGCGCCAGCAGCTGGAGAGAGACAGGGGCACTGTTTTTT
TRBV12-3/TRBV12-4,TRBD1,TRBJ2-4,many,CASSSRDRGGIQYF,TGTGCCAGCAGTTCCCGGGACAGGGGGGGCATTCAGTACTTC
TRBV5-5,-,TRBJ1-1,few,CASSGRFPEAFF,TGTGCCAGCAGCGGACGATTTCCCGAAGCTTTCTTT
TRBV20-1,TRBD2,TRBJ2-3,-,CSAYPPGLAVNTQYF,TGCAGTGCTTATCCCCCGGGACTAGCAGTTAATACGCAGTATTTT
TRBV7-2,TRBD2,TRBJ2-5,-,CASSRLAQETQYF,TGTGCCAGCAGCCGACTAGCGCAAGAGACCCAGTACTTC
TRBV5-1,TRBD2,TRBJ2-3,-,CASSSVTSGASDTQYF,TGCGCCAGCAGCTCTGTGACTAGCGGGGCCTCAGATACGCAGTATTTT
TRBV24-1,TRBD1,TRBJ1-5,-,CATSETQGAGQPQHF,TGTGCCACCAGTGAAACACAGGGGGCAGGTCAGCCCCAGCATTTT
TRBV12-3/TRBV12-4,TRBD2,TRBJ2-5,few,CASSLVAGGLETQYF,TGTGCCAGCAGTTTGGTAGCGGGAGGGCTGGAGACCCAGTACTTC
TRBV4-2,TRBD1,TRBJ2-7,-,CASSQDGQGDHYEQYF,TGTGCCAGCAGCCAAGATGGGCAGGGGGACCACTACGAGCAGTACTTC